Listed below are T cell receptor beta chains from one sample, sequenced in a study of graft-versus-host responses after intestinal transplantation. Antigen specificity for these receptors is unknown. Repertoires were generated with immunoSEQ multiplex PCR, while TCRdb's copy carries only in-frame clones and drops some. Counted here are about 41,000 clones, approximately 95% occurring once; the ten biggest clones make up about 0.5%. The sequenced sample was unstimulated CD8+ T cells sorted from spleen or lymph node cells, obtained before transplant. The receptors originated from a human donor who was the organ donor for an intestinal transplant. The CDR3 runs from the conserved cysteine through the conserved F or W. D genes are given only for firm matches. Clone size, where shown, is once, few, many, or a class for clones that have expanded.

CDR3nt: TGTGCCAGCAGCGTAGTGGGACTAGCGGGGGGGAAAGAGACCCAGTACTTC
CDR3aa: CASSVVGLAGGKETQYF
v_gene: TRBV9
abundance: NA
j_gene: TRBJ2-5
d_gene: TRBD2

CDR3nt: TGTGCCAGCAGCCAAGGGAGGCCTGAAGCTTTCTTT
CDR3aa: CASSQGRPEAFF
v_gene: TRBV14
abundance: NA
j_gene: TRBJ1-1
d_gene: NA

CDR3nt: TGTGCCAGCAGTCCGACAGCTAGCTCCTACGAGCAGTACTTC
CDR3aa: CASSPTASSYEQYF
v_gene: TRBV27
abundance: NA
j_gene: TRBJ2-7
d_gene: NA

CDR3nt: TGCGCCAGCAGCCCGTGGGGGACAGGGAGCGACGAGCAGTACTTC
CDR3aa: CASSPWGTGSDEQYF
v_gene: TRBV5-1
abundance: NA
j_gene: TRBJ2-7
d_gene: TRBD1

CDR3nt: TGTGCCAGCAGCCAAGCCCTCCTAGCGGGGTACAATGAGCAGTTCTTC
CDR3aa: CASSQALLAGYNEQFF
v_gene: TRBV4-2
abundance: NA
j_gene: TRBJ2-1
d_gene: TRBD2

CDR3nt: TGTGCCAGCAGCGTAGGGTATGAGCAGTTCTTC
CDR3aa: CASSVGYEQFF
v_gene: TRBV9
abundance: NA
j_gene: TRBJ2-1
d_gene: NA

CDR3nt: TGTGCCAGCAGTACGCCCCAAGAGACCCAGTACTTC
CDR3aa: CASSTPQETQYF
v_gene: TRBV7-9
abundance: NA
j_gene: TRBJ2-5
d_gene: NA

CDR3nt: TGTGCCAGCAGCTTAGTGGGGACTAACGGGGGTTTTACCTACGAGCAGTACTTC
CDR3aa: CASSLVGTNGGFTYEQYF
v_gene: TRBV7-2
abundance: NA
j_gene: TRBJ2-7
d_gene: TRBD2

CDR3nt: TGTGCCAGCAGTTACCCCCGACTAGCGGGGGACTACGAGCAGTACTTC
CDR3aa: CASSYPRLAGDYEQYF
v_gene: TRBV6-6
abundance: NA
j_gene: TRBJ2-7
d_gene: TRBD2

CDR3nt: TGCGCCAGCAGCCAAGAAGGGACTAGTGATGAGCAGTTCTTC
CDR3aa: CASSQEGTSDEQFF
v_gene: TRBV4-3
abundance: NA
j_gene: TRBJ2-1
d_gene: TRBD2

CDR3nt: TGCGCCAGCAGCCAAGATAGGCTAGCGGGGGGGTACACAGATACGCAGTATTTT
CDR3aa: CASSQDRLAGGYTDTQYF
v_gene: TRBV4-3
abundance: NA
j_gene: TRBJ2-3
d_gene: TRBD2

CDR3nt: TGTGCCAGCAGCTCTAGCGGGAATAATTACGAGCAGTACTTC
CDR3aa: CASSSSGNNYEQYF
v_gene: TRBV5-6
abundance: NA
j_gene: TRBJ2-7
d_gene: TRBD2

CDR3nt: TGTGCCAGCAGCTTAGCGGGGGGCTCCTACGAGCAGTACTTC
CDR3aa: CASSLAGGSYEQYF
v_gene: TRBV7-2
abundance: few
j_gene: TRBJ2-7
d_gene: NA

CDR3nt: TGCGCCAGCAGCCGAACTAGCGGGGGTTTCGATGAGCAGTTCTTC
CDR3aa: CASSRTSGGFDEQFF
v_gene: TRBV5-1
abundance: NA
j_gene: TRBJ2-1
d_gene: TRBD2

CDR3nt: TGTGCCAGCAGCCACCGGACAGGGGGCGCGTACACCATATATTTT
CDR3aa: CASSHRTGGAYTIYF
v_gene: TRBV4-2
abundance: NA
j_gene: TRBJ1-3
d_gene: TRBD1

CDR3nt: TGTGCCAGCTCACCACCGTTGGGGTGGGGCTTGAACACTGAAGCTTTCTTT
CDR3aa: CASSPPLGWGLNTEAFF
v_gene: TRBV18
abundance: NA
j_gene: TRBJ1-1
d_gene: NA

CDR3nt: TGCGCCAGCAGCCAAGAAGTTAGGGGGGCGCGTGAAAAACTGTTTTTT
CDR3aa: CASSQEVRGAREKLFF
v_gene: TRBV4-3
abundance: NA
j_gene: TRBJ1-4
d_gene: NA

CDR3nt: TGTGCCAGCAGCTCGTCTGGGAGCTCCTACGAGCAGTACTTC
CDR3aa: CASSSSGSSYEQYF
v_gene: TRBV7-9
abundance: NA
j_gene: TRBJ2-7
d_gene: NA

CDR3nt: TGTGCCAGTAGTATTAGCGGGGATTTTTCCGGGGAGCTGTTTTTT
CDR3aa: CASSISGDFSGELFF
v_gene: TRBV19
abundance: NA
j_gene: TRBJ2-2
d_gene: TRBD2

CDR3nt: TGTGCCAGCCGGAAGCTCAATCAGCCCCAGCATTTT
CDR3aa: CASRKLNQPQHF
v_gene: TRBV2
abundance: NA
j_gene: TRBJ1-5
d_gene: NA

CDR3nt: TGTGCCAGCACCGGCCGTTTTTCCTACGAGCAGTACTTC
CDR3aa: CASTGRFSYEQYF
v_gene: TRBV7-2
abundance: NA
j_gene: TRBJ2-7
d_gene: NA

CDR3nt: TGTGCCAGCAGCTTAAATGGGGGCCAGAGCTCCTACGAGCAGTACTTC
CDR3aa: CASSLNGGQSSYEQYF
v_gene: TRBV7-2
abundance: NA
j_gene: TRBJ2-7
d_gene: NA

CDR3nt: TGTGCCAGCAGCTTACAGGGCGTGGGCTCCTACAATGAGCAGTTCTTC
CDR3aa: CASSLQGVGSYNEQFF
v_gene: TRBV5-4
abundance: NA
j_gene: TRBJ2-1
d_gene: NA

CDR3nt: TGCGCCAGCAGCCTTGACAGGGGTCTGAACACTGAAGCTTTCTTT
CDR3aa: CASSLDRGLNTEAFF
v_gene: TRBV4-3
abundance: NA
j_gene: TRBJ1-1
d_gene: TRBD1

CDR3nt: TGCGCCAGCAGCTTGGCTTGGCAGACGGTCTCGGATGTAGGTAATTCACCCCTCCACTTT
CDR3aa: CASSLAWQTVSDVGNSPLHF
v_gene: TRBV5-1
abundance: NA
j_gene: TRBJ1-6
d_gene: NA

CDR3nt: TGTGCCAGCAGCATCCCAAGCGGGGGGACCAGCACAGATACGCAGTATTTT
CDR3aa: CASSIPSGGTSTDTQYF
v_gene: TRBV7-2
abundance: NA
j_gene: TRBJ2-3
d_gene: TRBD2